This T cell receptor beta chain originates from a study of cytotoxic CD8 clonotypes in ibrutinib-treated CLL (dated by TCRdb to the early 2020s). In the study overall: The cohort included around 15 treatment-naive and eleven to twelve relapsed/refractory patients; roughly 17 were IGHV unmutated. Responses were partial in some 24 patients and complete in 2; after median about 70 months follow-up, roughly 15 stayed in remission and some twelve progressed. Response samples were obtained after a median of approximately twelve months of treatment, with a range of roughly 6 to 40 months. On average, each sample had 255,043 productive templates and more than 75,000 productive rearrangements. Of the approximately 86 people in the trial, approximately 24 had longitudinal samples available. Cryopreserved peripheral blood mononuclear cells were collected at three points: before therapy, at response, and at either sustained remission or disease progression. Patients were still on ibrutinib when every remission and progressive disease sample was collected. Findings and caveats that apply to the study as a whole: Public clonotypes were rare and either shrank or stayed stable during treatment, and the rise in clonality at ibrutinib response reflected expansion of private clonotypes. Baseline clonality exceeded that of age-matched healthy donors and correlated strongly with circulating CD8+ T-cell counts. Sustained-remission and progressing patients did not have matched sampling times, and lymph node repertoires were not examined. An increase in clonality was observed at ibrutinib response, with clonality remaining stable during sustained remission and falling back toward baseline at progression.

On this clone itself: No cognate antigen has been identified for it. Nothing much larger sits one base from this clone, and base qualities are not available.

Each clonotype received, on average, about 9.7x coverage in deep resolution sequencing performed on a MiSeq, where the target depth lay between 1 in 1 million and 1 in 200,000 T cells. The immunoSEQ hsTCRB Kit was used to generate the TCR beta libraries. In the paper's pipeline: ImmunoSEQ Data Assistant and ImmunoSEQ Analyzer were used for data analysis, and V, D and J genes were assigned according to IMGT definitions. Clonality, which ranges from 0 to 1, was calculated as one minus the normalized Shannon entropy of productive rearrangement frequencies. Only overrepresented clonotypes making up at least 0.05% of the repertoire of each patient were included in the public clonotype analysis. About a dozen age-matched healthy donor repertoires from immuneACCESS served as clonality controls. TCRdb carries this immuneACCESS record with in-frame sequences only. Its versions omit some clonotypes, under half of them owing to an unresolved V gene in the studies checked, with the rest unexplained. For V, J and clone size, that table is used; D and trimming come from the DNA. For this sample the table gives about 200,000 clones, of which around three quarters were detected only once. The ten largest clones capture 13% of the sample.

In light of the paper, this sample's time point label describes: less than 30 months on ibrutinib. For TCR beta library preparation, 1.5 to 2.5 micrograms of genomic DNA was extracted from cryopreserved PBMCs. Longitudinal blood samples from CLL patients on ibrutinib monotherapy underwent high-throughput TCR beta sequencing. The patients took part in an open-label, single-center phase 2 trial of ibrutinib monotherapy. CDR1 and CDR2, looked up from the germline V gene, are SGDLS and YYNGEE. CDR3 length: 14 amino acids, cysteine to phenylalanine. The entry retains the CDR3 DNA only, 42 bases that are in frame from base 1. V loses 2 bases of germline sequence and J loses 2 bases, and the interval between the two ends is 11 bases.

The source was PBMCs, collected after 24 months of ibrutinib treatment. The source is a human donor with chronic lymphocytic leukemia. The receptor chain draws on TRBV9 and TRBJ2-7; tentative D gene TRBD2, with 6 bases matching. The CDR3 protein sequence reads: CASSVSGLAYEQYF. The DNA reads TGTGCCAGCAGCGTTAGCGGTTTGGCCTACGAGCAGTACTTC.